A single sample gave rise to the 24 T cell receptor beta chains below, sequenced in a study of blood T cell repertoires in COVID-19. Profiled with immunoSEQ multiplex PCR; TCRdb holds only in-frame clones, not every one. The repertoire holds 300,000 to 400,000 clones, with roughly 90% as singletons. The sequencing sample was made of peripheral blood. The receptors shown here come from a woman in her sixties or seventies with COVID-19, enrolled during active disease.

This clone was counted a single time. This chain joins TRBV7-2 and TRBJ2-7; 7 positions agree with TRBD2. Germline V gene lookup returns CDR1 SGHTA and CDR2 FQGNSA. This CDR3 spans 14 amino acids. Trimming removed 3 bases from V and 2 bases from J; junction bases left unmatched: 4. CDR3 loop: CASSLSSGPYEQYF. CDR3 sequence (DNA): TGTGCCAGCAGCTTGTCTAGCGGTCCCTACGAGCAGTACTTC.

This clone was recorded only once. The V call is TRBV28, the J call TRBJ1-4; D gene ambiguous. Germline V lookup: CDR1 MDHEN, CDR2 SYDVKM. The CDR3 sequence is 14 residues long. Deletions cut 6 bases from V and 7 bases from J, with 15 bases between. The CDR3: CASRKPPPGEKLFF. The CDR3 nucleotides read TGTGCCAGCAGAAAGCCCCCGCCGGGTGAAAAACTGTTTTTT.

The chain is built from TRBV7-2 and TRBJ1-2, with 7 nucleotides matching TRBD1. From germline, CDR1 is SGHTA and CDR2 FQGNSA. The CDR3 totals 17 residues. V lost 2 bases to trimming and J lost 4 bases; unmatched junction nucleotides: 13. The CDR3 region is CASSLRRQGSTRYGYTF. Here the CDR3 DNA reads TGTGCCAGCAGCTTAAGGAGACAGGGTTCGACACGCTATGGCTACACCTTC. Looking up the rest from reference TRBV7-2 and TRBJ1-2 gives the full variable domain: GAGVSQSPSNKVTEKGKDVELRCDPISGHTALYWYRQSLGQGLEFLIYFQGNSAPDKSGLPSDRFSAERTGGSVSTLTIQRTQQEDSAVYLCASSLRRQGSTRYGYTFGSGTRLTVV.

This clone was detected once. J is TRBJ1-3 and V is TRBV10-3, with TRBD1 matching 7 bases. This CDR3 has 16 residues. Germline V gene data show CDR1 as ENHRY and CDR2 as SYGVKD. V was pared by 5 bases and J by 0 bases, with 7 bases of the junction left unmatched. Written as DNA, the CDR3 is TGTGCCATCAGTCCCCTCACAGGGGACTCTGGAAACACCATATATTTT. Protein: CAISPLTGDSGNTIYF.

This clone was recorded only once. The chain links TRBV18 to TRBJ2-2; D is unclear. Germline CDR1 reads KGHSH; CDR2 reads LQKENI. Trimming took off 2 bases at V and 0 bases at J, with 7 bases between the two ends. There are 15 residues in the CDR3. The CDR3 DNA is TGTGCCAGCTCACCAGAACGGGCGAACACCGGGGAGCTGTTTTTT. Amino acids: CASSPERANTGELFF.

This clone was counted a single time. The chain employs TRBV7-9 and TRBJ1-5, with 7 bases that match TRBD1. The CDR3 extends over 16 amino acids. Germline CDR1 is SEHNR and CDR2 is FQNEAQ (reference sequence). Losses at the gene ends were 5 bases for V and 2 bases for J; bases not matched to a gene: 9. The CDR3 is CASSPAGTARNQPQHF. The CDR3 bases are TGTGCCAGCAGCCCCGCCGGGACAGCCCGCAATCAGCCCCAGCATTTT.

The genes are TRBV18 and TRBJ2-4; TRBD1 aligns across 8 bases. The V segment lost 4 bases and the J segment 10 bases; nucleotides outside the gene matches: 12. The CDR3 is 15 residues long. Germline loops: CDR1 KGHSH, CDR2 LQKENI. CDR3 DNA sequence: TGTGCCAGCTCACGCAATGGACAGGGCCCCCAGATTCAGTACTTC. Its protein is CASSRNGQGPQIQYF.

The CDR3 DNA sequence: TGTGCCAGTCATTTCACTAGCGGGGGGGCATATGAGCAGTTCTTC. It yields the protein CASHFTSGGAYEQFF. This chain uses TRBV2 with TRBJ2-1, with 13 bases aligning to TRBD2. The CDR3 loop spans 15 amino acids. Per germline, CDR1 SNHLY and CDR2 FYNNEI. The ends lost 9 bases at V and 8 bases at J; junction bases unmatched: 10.

V and J are TRBV9 and TRBJ1-2; maybe TRBD1 (6 bases). The length of the CDR3 is 18 residues. Trimming stripped 0 bases from V and 4 bases from J, with 22 bases between. Germline assignment: CDR1 SGDLS and CDR2 YYNGEE. Here the CDR3 DNA reads TGTGCCAGCAGCGTAGCCCCGGGGGGCCCAGACCTTTTCTATGGCTACACCTTC. Translated: CASSVAPGGPDLFYGYTF.

This clone was found once. CDR3 bases: TGCGCCAGCAGCTTGGGCGGGACGGCTCCCTACGAGCAGTACTTC. Translated, it gives CASSLGGTAPYEQYF. This chain uses TRBV5-1 with TRBJ2-7; possibly TRBD2 for D (6 bases). This CDR3 comprises 15 residues. V lost 0 bases and J lost 2, with 12 bases in between. Germline CDR1 SGHRS, CDR2 YFSETQ.

J is TRBJ1-1 and V is TRBV5-1, with D tentatively TRBD1 (5 bases). In germline, CDR1 is SGHRS, CDR2 YFSETQ. The V and J ends lost 3 bases and 1 base respectively, with 13 bases between them. This CDR3 comprises 15 residues. CDR3 residues: CASSSSQGWNTEAFF. As DNA, the CDR3 is TGCGCCAGCAGCTCCTCCCAGGGTTGGAACACTGAAGCTTTCTTT.

The chain employs TRBV7-2 and TRBJ2-5; no reliable D call. This CDR3 is built from 14 residues. The ends were cut back, 4 bases at V and 1 base at J, with 10 bases in the middle. Germline V gives CDR1 SGHTA, CDR2 FQGNSA. DNA for the CDR3: TGTGCCAGCAGCTCAATGAGCCCCCAAGAGACCCAGTACTTC. This gives the protein CASSSMSPQETQYF.

This chain uses TRBV6-2 or TRBV6-3 with TRBJ1-2, with unresolved D. Trimming cost V 2 bases and J 8 bases, with 12 bases left between them. Germline lookup yields CDR1 MNHEY and CDR2 SVGEGT. The CDR3 consists of 13 residues. Written as DNA, the CDR3 is TGTGCCAGCAGTTACGAGGAGATATACGGCTACACCTTC. Translating it yields CASSYEEIYGYTF.

J is TRBJ2-5 and V is TRBV4-1, with 9 bases lining up with TRBD2. The CDR3 covers 16 residues. The ends lost 1 base at V and 4 bases at J; junction bases unmatched: 7. The V gene's germline CDR1 is MGHRA and CDR2 YSYEKL. The CDR3 region is CASSQGLAVRVETQYF. The CDR3 coding sequence is TGCGCCAGCAGCCAAGGACTAGCGGTGAGGGTAGAGACCCAGTACTTC.

The V call is TRBV11-2, the J call TRBJ1-4; weak D call: TRBD1 (6 bases). V lost 4 bases and J 2 bases, leaving 11 bases between the germline ends. Germline V lookup: CDR1 SGHAT, CDR2 FQNNGV. The CDR3 length is 15 residues. CDR3 in DNA: TGTGCCAGCAGCTACACAGGGTCCACTAATGAAAAACTGTTTTTT. It specifies CASSYTGSTNEKLFF.

The chain is built from TRBV2 and TRBJ2-1, with 8 positions matching TRBD2. From germline, CDR1 is SNHLY and CDR2 FYNNEI. J was trimmed by 4 bases and V by 5 bases; bases with no gene match: 4. The CDR3 covers 14 residues. CDR3 residues: CASSRAGVYNEQFF. CDR3 DNA sequence: TGTGCCAGCAGTAGAGCGGGGGTGTACAATGAGCAGTTCTTC.

V and J are TRBV28 and TRBJ1-6; D unresolved. The V gene lost 7 bases and the J gene lost 6 bases, with 7 bases spanning the gap. This CDR3 is built from 12 residues. Germline V gene sequence: CDR1 MDHEN, CDR2 SYDVKM. The CDR3, as DNA: TGTGCCAGCACCCTCTTTAATTCACCCCTCCACTTT. It encodes CASTLFNSPLHF. Full variable domain (outside the CDR3, taken from reference TRBV28 and TRBJ1-6): DVKVTQSSRYLVKRTGEKVFLECVQDMDHENMFWYRQDPGLGLRLIYFSYDVKMKEKGDIPEGYSVSREKKERFSLILESASTNQTSMYLCASTLFNSPLHFGNGTRLTVT.

This chain connects TRBV24-1 to TRBJ2-1, with 8 bases fitting TRBD1. Looked up from germline, CDR1 is KGHDR and CDR2 is SFDVKD. With V trimmed by 1 base and J by 9 bases, 7 bases remained unmatched. The CDR3 covers 15 residues. CDR3 region: CATSDFSGGFGEQFF. Written as DNA, the CDR3 is TGTGCCACCAGTGATTTTTCAGGGGGCTTCGGTGAGCAGTTCTTC.

In this sample, this clone turned up a few times. The J gene is TRBJ2-3, the V gene TRBV7-2; D may be TRBD2 (6 bases). V was shortened by 5 bases and J by 4 bases, with 10 bases between the two germline ends. The CDR3 totals 13 residues. Germline loops: CDR1 SGHTA, CDR2 FQGNSA. CDR3 protein: CASSRRGSDTQYF. CDR3 in DNA: TGTGCCAGCAGCCGCCGGGGGTCAGATACGCAGTATTTT. Full variable domain (missing parts from reference TRBV7-2 and TRBJ2-3): GAGVSQSPSNKVTEKGKDVELRCDPISGHTALYWYRQSLGQGLEFLIYFQGNSAPDKSGLPSDRFSAERTGGSVSTLTIQRTQQEDSAVYLCASSRRGSDTQYFGPGTRLTVL.

This clone came up a few times. This chain links TRBV2 with TRBJ1-6; a weak D match, TRBD1 (6 bases). Trimming cost V 5 bases and J 1 base, with 9 bases left between them. Germline CDR1 is SNHLY and CDR2 is FYNNEI. The CDR3 length is 15 residues. The CDR3 coding sequence is TGTGCCAGCAGTTCACAGGGTTCCTATAATTCACCCCTCCACTTT. It specifies CASSSQGSYNSPLHF.

The V and J genes are TRBV24-1 and TRBJ2-7, with unresolved D. This CDR3 contains 12 residues. V was clipped by 3 bases and J by 9 bases, with 11 bases between them. Germline CDR1 and CDR2: KGHDR and SFDVKD. This chain's CDR3 is CATSDGPTAQYF. The CDR3 DNA follows: TGTGCCACCAGTGATGGGCCCACGGCGCAGTACTTC.

The genes are TRBV3-1 (or the pseudogene TRBV3-2) and TRBJ1-4; no firm D call. Trimming removed 1 base at V and 0 bases at J, with 9 bases between. From germline, CDR1 is LGHDT and CDR2 YNNKEL (reference sequence). The CDR3 is made up of 16 amino acids. CDR3 coding DNA: TGTGCCAGCAGCCAAGGGCCCCCAGCAACTAATGAAAAACTGTTTTTT. Translated: CASSQGPPATNEKLFF.

The V call is TRBV9, the J call TRBJ2-5; D gene ambiguous. This CDR3 is built from 14 residues. Germline CDR1 is SGDLS and CDR2 is YYNGEE. V was cut by 0 bases and J by 0 bases, with 6 bases left in between. The chain's CDR3 is CASSVATYQETQYF. CDR3 coding DNA: TGTGCCAGCAGCGTAGCTACGTACCAAGAGACCCAGTACTTC.

There are a few counts of this clone. The J gene is TRBJ1-1, the V gene TRBV7-3, with D perhaps matching TRBD1 (5 bases). In germline, CDR1 is SGHTA, CDR2 FQGTGA. The CDR3 loop spans 14 amino acids. V was cut by 4 bases and J by 7 bases, with 16 bases left in between. The CDR3, as DNA: TGTGCCAGCAGCTCCTCCGGGGGGACGGATGAAGCTTTCTTT. Its protein product is CASSSSGGTDEAFF.